What follows is one TCR beta chain and its context. The data belong to a study of blood T cell repertoires in COVID-19. Study summary: Samples taken during acute and convalescent COVID-19 were collected in the United States, Italy and Spain. The cDNA or gDNA used as material had been derived from T cells, B-cell-depleted T cells, or PBMCs.

V gave up 6 bases and J gave up 0 bases; unmatched junction bases: 5. CDR1 SGHTA and CDR2 FQGTGA come from the germline V gene. The CDR3 consists of 15 residues. How the authors handled the data: Nucleated cell number was recorded as an estimate derived from reference gene primer amplification. Clones were read by immunoSEQ multiplex PCR, and TCRdb kept only the in-frame ones, dropping some. V, J and clone size derive from that table, while D and trimming were established from the DNA sequence. The repertoire holds 95,000 to 150,000 clones, with around 77% as singletons. The sequenced sample consisted of peripheral blood. The genes are TRBV7-3 and TRBJ2-1; 7 positions agree with TRBD1. This TCR came from a man aged 60 to 69 with active or convalescent COVID-19. CDR3 in DNA: TGTGCCAGCAGTCCTACAGGGGCCTCCTACAATGAGCAGTTCTTC. It translates to CASSPTGASYNEQFF. The whole variable domain, remainder taken from reference TRBV7-3 and TRBJ2-1, is GAGVSQTPSNKVTEKGKYVELRCDPISGHTALYWYRQSLGQGPEFLIYFQGTGAADDSGLPNDRFFAVRPEGSVSTLKIQRTERGDSAVYLCASSPTGASYNEQFFGPGTRLTVL.